The clone carrying this T cell receptor beta chain was counted a few times. Its antigen remains unidentified. The authors built TCR beta libraries using iRepertoire HTBI primers and Arm-PCR of CDR3 regions. MiXCR was run by TCRdb on the multiplex PCR reads, yielding one entry per CDR3 protein. In the table there are 450,000 or so distinct CDR3 sequences, roughly 20% of which are singletons. The data derive from a study of regulatory T cells in long-lasting Graves disease. Overall study: To qualify as persistent, Graves' disease required over 5 years of antithyroid drugs with positive TSH receptor antibodies.

Regarding time point: persistent/refractory GD, antithyroid drugs over 5 years with positive TRAb. After RNA was extracted from PBMCs, the TCR library was made from it. The CDR3 runs 13 residues. Germline assignment: CDR1 SGHDN and CDR2 FVKESK. V shed 1 base, J shed 6 bases, and the junction held 3 bases outside the gene matches. Study findings and constraints: Favored usage of TRBV28, TRBJ1-2 and TRBJ2-5 was recorded in persistent disease. Accuracy could have been hurt by small sample size.

Sequences were derived from peripheral blood mononuclear cells (PBMCs), sampled when the disease was refractory, from a patient treated with antithyroid drugs. The TCR comes from a female donor with Graves disease. The chain links TRBV14 to TRBJ2-7; 7 nucleotides match TRBD2. The chain's CDR3 is CASSQGTSAEQYF. CDR3 in DNA: TGTGCCAGCAGCCAAGGTACTAGCGCCGAGCAGTACTTC.